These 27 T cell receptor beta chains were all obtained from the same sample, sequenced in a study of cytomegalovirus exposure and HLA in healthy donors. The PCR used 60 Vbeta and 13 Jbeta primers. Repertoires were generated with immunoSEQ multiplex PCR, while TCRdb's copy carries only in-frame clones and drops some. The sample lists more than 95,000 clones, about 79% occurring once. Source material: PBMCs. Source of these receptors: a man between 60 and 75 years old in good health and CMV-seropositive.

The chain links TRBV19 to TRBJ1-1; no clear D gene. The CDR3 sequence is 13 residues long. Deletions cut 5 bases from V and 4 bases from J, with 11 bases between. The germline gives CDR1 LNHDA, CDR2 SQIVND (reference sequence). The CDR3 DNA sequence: TGTGCCAGTAGTGGCTACTGGGCCACTGAAGCTTTCTTT. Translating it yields CASSGYWATEAFF.

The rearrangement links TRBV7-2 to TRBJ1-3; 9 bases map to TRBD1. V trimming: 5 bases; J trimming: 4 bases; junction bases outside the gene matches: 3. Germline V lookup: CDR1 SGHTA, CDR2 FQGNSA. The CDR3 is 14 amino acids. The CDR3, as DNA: TGTGCCAGCAGCCTGACAGGGGGGGGAAACACCATATATTTT. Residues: CASSLTGGGNTIYF. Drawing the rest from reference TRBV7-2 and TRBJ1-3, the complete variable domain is GAGVSQSPSNKVTEKGKDVELRCDPISGHTALYWYRQSLGQGLEFLIYFQGNSAPDKSGLPSDRFSAERTGGSVSTLTIQRTQQEDSAVYLCASSLTGGGNTIYFGEGSWLTVV.

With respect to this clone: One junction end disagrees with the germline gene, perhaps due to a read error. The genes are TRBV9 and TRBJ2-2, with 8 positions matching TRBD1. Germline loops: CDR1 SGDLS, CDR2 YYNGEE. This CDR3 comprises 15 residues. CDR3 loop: CVSSQGAMNTGELFF. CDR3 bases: TGTGTCAGCAGTCAGGGGGCAATGAACACCGGGGAGCTGTTTTTT.

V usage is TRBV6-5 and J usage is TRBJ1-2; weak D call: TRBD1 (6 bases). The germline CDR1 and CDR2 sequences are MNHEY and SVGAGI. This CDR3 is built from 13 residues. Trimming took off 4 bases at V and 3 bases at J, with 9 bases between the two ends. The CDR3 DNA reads TGTGCCAGCAGTTGGACAGCGGACTATGGCTACACCTTC. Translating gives CASSWTADYGYTF.

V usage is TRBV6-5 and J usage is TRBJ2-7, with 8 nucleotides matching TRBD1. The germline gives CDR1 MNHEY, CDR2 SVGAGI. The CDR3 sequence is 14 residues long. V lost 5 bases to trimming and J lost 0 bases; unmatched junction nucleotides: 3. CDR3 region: CASSRTGTSYEQYF. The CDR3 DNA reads TGTGCCAGCAGTAGGACAGGGACCTCCTACGAGCAGTACTTC.

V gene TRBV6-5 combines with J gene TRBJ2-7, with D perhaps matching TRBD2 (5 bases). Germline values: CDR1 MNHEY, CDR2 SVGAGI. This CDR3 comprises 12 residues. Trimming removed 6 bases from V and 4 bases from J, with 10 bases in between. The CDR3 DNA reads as TGTGCCAGCAGGGAGGACCCATACGAGCAGTACTTC. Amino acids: CASREDPYEQYF.

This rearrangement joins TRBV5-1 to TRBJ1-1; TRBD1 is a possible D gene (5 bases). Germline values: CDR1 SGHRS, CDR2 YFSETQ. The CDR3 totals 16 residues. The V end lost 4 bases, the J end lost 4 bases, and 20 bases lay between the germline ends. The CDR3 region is CASSRHGPGGSTEAFF. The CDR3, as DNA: TGCGCCAGCAGCCGCCACGGGCCGGGGGGGAGCACTGAAGCTTTCTTT.

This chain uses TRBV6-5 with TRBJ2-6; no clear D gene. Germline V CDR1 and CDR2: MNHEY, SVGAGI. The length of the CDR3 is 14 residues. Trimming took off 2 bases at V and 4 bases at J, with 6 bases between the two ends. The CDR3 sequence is CASSYLSGANVLTF. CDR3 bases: TGTGCCAGCAGTTACCTTTCGGGGGCCAACGTCCTGACTTTC.

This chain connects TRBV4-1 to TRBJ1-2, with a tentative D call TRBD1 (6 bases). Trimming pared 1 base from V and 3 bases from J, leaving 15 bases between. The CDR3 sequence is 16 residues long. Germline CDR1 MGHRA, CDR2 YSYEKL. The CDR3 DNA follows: TGCGCCAGCAGCCAAGGGGAAGTCCAGGGGTACTATGGCTACACCTTC. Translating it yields CASSQGEVQGYYGYTF.

CDR3 residues: CASSRDRPNTGELFF. CDR3 DNA sequence: TGTGCCAGCAGCCGGGACAGACCGAACACCGGGGAGCTGTTTTTT. The V gene is TRBV7-6, the J gene TRBJ2-2; 7 bases map to TRBD1. In germline, CDR1 is SGHVS, CDR2 FNYEAQ. The ends lost 5 bases at V and 0 bases at J; junction bases unmatched: 3. This CDR3 has 15 amino acids.

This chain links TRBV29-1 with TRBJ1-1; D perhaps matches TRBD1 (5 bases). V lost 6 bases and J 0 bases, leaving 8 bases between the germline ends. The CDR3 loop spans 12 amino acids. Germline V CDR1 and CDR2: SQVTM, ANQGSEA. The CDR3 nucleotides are TGCAGCGTCGGACACTTGAACACTGAAGCTTTCTTT. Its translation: CSVGHLNTEAFF.

CDR3 sequence (DNA): TGCGCCAGCAGTTCGACAGGGACGGGGGAGCAGTACTTC. It translates to CASSSTGTGEQYF. This sequence joins TRBV10-1 and TRBJ2-7; 7 nucleotides line up with TRBD1. Germline V gene lookup returns CDR1 WNHNN and CDR2 SYGVQD (reference sequence). There are 13 residues in the CDR3. Trimming took 5 bases from V and 7 from J; bases not matched to a gene: 8.

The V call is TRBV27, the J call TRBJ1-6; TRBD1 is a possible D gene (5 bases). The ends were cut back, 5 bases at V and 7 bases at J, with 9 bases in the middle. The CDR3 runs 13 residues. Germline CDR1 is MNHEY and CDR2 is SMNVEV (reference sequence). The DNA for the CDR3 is TGTGCCAGCAGTACAGGTGACAATTCACCCCTCCACTTT. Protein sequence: CASSTGDNSPLHF.

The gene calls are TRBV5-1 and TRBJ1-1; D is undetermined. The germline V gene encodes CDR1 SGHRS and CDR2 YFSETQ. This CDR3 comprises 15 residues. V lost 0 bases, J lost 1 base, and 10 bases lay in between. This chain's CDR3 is CASSLAQNQNTEAFF. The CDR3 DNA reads TGCGCCAGCAGCTTGGCCCAGAACCAGAACACTGAAGCTTTCTTT.

The CDR3 protein is CASSPIGDYGYTF. The DNA for the CDR3 is TGTGCCAGCTCACCAATAGGGGACTATGGCTACACCTTC. The J gene is TRBJ1-2, the V gene TRBV18, with D possibly TRBD1 on 5 matching bases. This CDR3 region has 13 residues. Trimming took 2 bases from V and 3 from J, leaving 7 bases between them. Per germline, CDR1 KGHSH and CDR2 LQKENI.

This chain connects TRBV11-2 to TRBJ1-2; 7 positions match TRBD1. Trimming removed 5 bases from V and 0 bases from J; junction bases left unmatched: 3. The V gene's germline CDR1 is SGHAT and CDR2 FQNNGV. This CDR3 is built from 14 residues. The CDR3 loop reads CASSTGVSNYGYTF. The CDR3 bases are TGTGCCAGCAGCACAGGGGTGTCTAACTATGGCTACACCTTC.

The CDR3 loop is CASSESLAGGETQYF. The CDR3 bases are TGTGCCAGCAGTGAAAGTCTAGCGGGGGGAGAGACCCAGTACTTC. The chain has TRBV2 and TRBJ2-5, with 11 bases lining up with TRBD2. The CDR3 extends over 15 amino acids. The trim removed 2 bases at V and 4 bases at J, leaving 3 bases unmatched. Germline V CDR1 and CDR2: SNHLY, FYNNEI.

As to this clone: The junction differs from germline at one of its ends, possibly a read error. CDR3 coding DNA: TGTGCCAGCAGCTTGACAGCTAACTATGGCTACACCTTC. This sequence encodes CASSLTANYGYTF. V and J are TRBV5-1 and TRBJ1-2, with D perhaps matching TRBD1 (5 bases). This CDR3 contains 13 residues. Germline loops: CDR1 SGHRS, CDR2 YFSETQ.

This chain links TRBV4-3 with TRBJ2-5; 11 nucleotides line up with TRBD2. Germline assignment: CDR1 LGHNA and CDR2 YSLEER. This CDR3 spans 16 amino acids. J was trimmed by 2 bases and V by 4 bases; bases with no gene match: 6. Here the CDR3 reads CASSPPRLAGQETQYF. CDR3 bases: TGCGCCAGCAGCCCACCCCGACTAGCGGGGCAAGAGACCCAGTACTTC.

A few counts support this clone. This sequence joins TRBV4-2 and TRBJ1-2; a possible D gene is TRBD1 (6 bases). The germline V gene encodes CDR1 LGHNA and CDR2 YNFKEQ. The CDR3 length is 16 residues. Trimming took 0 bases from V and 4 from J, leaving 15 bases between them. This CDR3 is CASSQDQGSGAYGYTF. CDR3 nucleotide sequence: TGTGCCAGCAGCCAAGATCAGGGGTCAGGAGCCTATGGCTACACCTTC.

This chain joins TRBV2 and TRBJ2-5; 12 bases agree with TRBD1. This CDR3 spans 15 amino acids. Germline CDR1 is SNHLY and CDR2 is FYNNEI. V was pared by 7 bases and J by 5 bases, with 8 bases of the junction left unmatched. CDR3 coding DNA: TGTGCCAGCATTAAGGGACAGGGGGCTGCCGAGACCCAGTACTTC. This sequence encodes CASIKGQGAAETQYF.

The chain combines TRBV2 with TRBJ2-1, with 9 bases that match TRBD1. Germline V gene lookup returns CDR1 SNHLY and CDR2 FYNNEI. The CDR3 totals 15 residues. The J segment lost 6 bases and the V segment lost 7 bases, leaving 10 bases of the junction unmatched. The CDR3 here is CASNRDREGSNEQFF. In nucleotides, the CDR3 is TGTGCCAGCAATAGGGACAGGGAGGGGAGCAATGAGCAGTTCTTC. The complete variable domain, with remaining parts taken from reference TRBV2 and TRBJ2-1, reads EPEVTQTPSHQVTQMGQEVILRCVPISNHLYFYWYRQILGQKVEFLVSFYNNEISEKSEIFDDQFSVERPDGSNFTLKIRSTKLEDSAMYFCASNRDREGSNEQFFGPGTRLTVL.

CDR3 sequence reads: CASSLWGGDGQPQHF. The CDR3, as DNA: TGTGCCAGCAGTCTCTGGGGGGGGGACGGGCAGCCCCAGCATTTT. The chain combines TRBV28 with TRBJ1-5, with D maybe TRBD1 (5 bases). Per the germline V gene, CDR1 is MDHEN and CDR2 is SYDVKM. The V end was cut by 5 bases, the J end by 7 bases, with 18 bases between. The CDR3 totals 15 residues.

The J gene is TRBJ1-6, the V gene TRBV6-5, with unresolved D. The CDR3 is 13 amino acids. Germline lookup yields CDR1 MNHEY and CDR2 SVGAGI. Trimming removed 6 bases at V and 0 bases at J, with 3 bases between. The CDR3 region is CASRSSYNSPLHF. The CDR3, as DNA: TGTGCCAGCAGGAGCTCCTATAATTCACCCCTCCACTTT.

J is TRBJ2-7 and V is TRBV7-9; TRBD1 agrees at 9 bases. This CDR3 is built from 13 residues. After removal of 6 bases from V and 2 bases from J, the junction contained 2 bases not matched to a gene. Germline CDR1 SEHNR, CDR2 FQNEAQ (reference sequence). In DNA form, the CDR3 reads TGTGCCAGCAGATGGACAGGGGCCTACGAGCAGTACTTC. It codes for CASRWTGAYEQYF.

The CDR3 DNA sequence: TGTGCCAGCTCGCCGGGGGTCGAGCAGCCCCAGCATTTT. Protein sequence: CASSPGVEQPQHF. The J gene is TRBJ1-5, the V gene TRBV18, with D perhaps TRBD1 (5 bases). Looked up from germline, CDR1 is KGHSH and CDR2 is LQKENI. Trimming removed 6 bases from V and 7 bases from J, with 13 bases in between. This CDR3 is 13 amino acids long.

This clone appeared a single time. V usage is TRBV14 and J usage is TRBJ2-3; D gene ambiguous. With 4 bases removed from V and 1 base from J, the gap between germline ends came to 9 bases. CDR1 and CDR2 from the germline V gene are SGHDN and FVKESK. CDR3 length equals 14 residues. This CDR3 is CASSPWQGTDTQYF. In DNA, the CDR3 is TGTGCCAGCAGCCCCTGGCAGGGCACAGATACGCAGTATTTT.